The source of this T cell receptor (beta chain) is a study of shared clonotypes between healthy human individuals. Study details: The study drew on two women and a few men aged 18 to 49 as donors. Notes on the study in general: Non-shared clonotypes showed lower generation probabilities than clonotypes common to all four donors. Investigators expected sequencing depth to affect clonotype sharing among donors.

About this clone: Antigen: not known.

CDR3 length: 14 amino acids. The ends were cut back, 1 base at V and 6 bases at J, with 12 bases in the middle. CDR1 and CDR2 from the germline V gene are LNHNV and YYDKDF (reference sequence). CD8 cells regarded as naive lacked CD45RO, were positively chosen for CCR7, and omitted terminally differentiated effector memory CD45RA+ cells. The method was immunoSEQ multiplex PCR; TCRdb's version includes in-frame clones alone and lacks a portion of them. Of around 2,000,000 clones listed, 85% to 95% are singletons. This clonotype was sampled from a man aged 18 to 29 in good health. Some clones in this sample may be carry-over from other donors' samples. The rearrangement joins TRBV15 to TRBJ1-2; TRBD1 is a possible D gene (5 bases). Sequencing was done on a sample of naive CD8+ T cells from PBMCs. CDR3 nucleotides: TGTGCCACCAGCAGAGGCAGGGAGGTCGATGGCTACACCTTC. Translating it yields CATSRGREVDGYTF.